A single T cell receptor beta chain is shown here with its context. The data were taken from a study of shared clonotypes between healthy human individuals. Background on the study: Three plates were used per donor for CD4 naive, three for CD4 memory, two for CD8 naive and one for CD8 memory.

Sequencing was at deep level. TCRdb's copy holds only in-frame clones and misses some; the assay was immunoSEQ multiplex PCR. The sample lists some 650,000 clones, less than 98% occurring once. The donor population consisted of healthy HIV-negative adults with no recent acute infections or vaccinations. Caucasian adults living in Nashville, Tennessee, provided all samples. Germline V gene lookup returns CDR1 KGHSH and CDR2 LQKENI. V lost 4 bases, J lost 6 bases, and 12 bases stayed unmatched. The CDR3 runs to 18 residues. Material for sequencing was naive CD4+ T cells sorted from blood. Subset of the sample: CD45RA+ positively selected. The chain carries TRBV18 and TRBJ2-2, with TRBD2 identical over 12 bases. This TCR derives from a woman in her thirties in good health. Here the CDR3 reads CASSRIGTSGPGAGELFF. Written as DNA, the CDR3 is TGTGCCAGCTCACGCATCGGGACTAGCGGGCCCGGGGCCGGGGAGCTGTTTTTT.